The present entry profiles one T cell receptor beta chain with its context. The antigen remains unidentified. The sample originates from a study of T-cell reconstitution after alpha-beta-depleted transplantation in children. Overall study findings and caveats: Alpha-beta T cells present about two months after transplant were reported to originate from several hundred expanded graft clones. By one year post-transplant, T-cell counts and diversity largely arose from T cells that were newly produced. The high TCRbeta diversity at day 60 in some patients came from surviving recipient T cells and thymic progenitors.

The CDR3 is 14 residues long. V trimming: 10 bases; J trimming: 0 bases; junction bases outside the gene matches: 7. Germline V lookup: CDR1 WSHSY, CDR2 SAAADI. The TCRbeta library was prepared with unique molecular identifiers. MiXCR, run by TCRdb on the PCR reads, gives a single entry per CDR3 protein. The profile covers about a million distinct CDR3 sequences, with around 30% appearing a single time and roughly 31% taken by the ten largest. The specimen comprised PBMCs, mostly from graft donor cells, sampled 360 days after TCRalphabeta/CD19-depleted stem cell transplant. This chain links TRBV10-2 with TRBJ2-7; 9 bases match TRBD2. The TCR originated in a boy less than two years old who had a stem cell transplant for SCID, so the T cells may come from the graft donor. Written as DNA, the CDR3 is TGCGCCACCTTAAGCGGGGGGTCCTCCTACGAGCAGTACTTC. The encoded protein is CATLSGGSSYEQYF.